This is a list of T cell receptor beta chains from one sample in a study of cytomegalovirus exposure and HLA in healthy donors. The protocol was immunoSEQ multiplex PCR, while the TCRdb copy is restricted to in-frame clones and leaves out a portion. The sample has 150,000 or so clones, more than 65% seen once; the top ten hold approximately 4.5%. Specimen: PBMCs. The receptors shown here come from a male donor in good health and CMV-seropositive. CDR3s include the opening cysteine and the closing phenylalanine or tryptophan. D genes are given only for firm matches. The size of a clone is reported for some rows only, either as once, few or many, or as a class for expanded clones.

size	J	V	D	DNA	CDR3
NA	TRBJ1-1	TRBV6-5	NA	TGTGCCAGTACGTGGGCTGTGAACACTGAAGCTTTCTTT	CASTWAVNTEAFF
NA	TRBJ2-6	TRBV7-2	NA	TGTGCCAGCAGCTTAGTGGCGGCTGGGGCCAACGTCCTGACTTTC	CASSLVAAGANVLTF
NA	TRBJ2-7	TRBV9	TRBD1	TGTGCCAGCAGCCCCAGACAGGGAACCTACGAGCAGTACTTC	CASSPRQGTYEQYF
NA	TRBJ2-3	TRBV19	TRBD2	TGTGCCAGTAGTACCTCTAGCGGGGGGGCGGATACGCAGTATTTT	CASSTSSGGADTQYF
NA	TRBJ2-3	TRBV7-8	TRBD2	TGTGCCAGCAGGTTGACGGGAGGATATACGCAGTATTTT	CASRLTGGYTQYF
NA	TRBJ1-1	TRBV27	NA	TGTGCCAGCAGGTCCACTAGTGAAGCTTTCTTT	CASRSTSEAFF
NA	TRBJ1-1	TRBV28	TRBD1	TGTGCCAGCACCACAGGGGAATTAGGGCAAACAACTGAAGCTTTCTTT	CASTTGELGQTTEAFF
few	TRBJ2-1	TRBV6-6	TRBD2	TGTGCCAGCAGAGCCTCGTCCGCTAGCGGTTACAATGAGCAGTTCTTC	CASRASSASGYNEQFF
NA	TRBJ1-5	TRBV15	NA	TGTGCCACCAGCAGACTAAACGGGCTCAGGGGATATAGCAATCAGCCCCAGCATTTT	CATSRLNGLRGYSNQPQHF
NA	TRBJ2-7	TRBV7-9	TRBD2	TGTGCCAGCAGCTTAGCGTTCCCGGGGGGGGAGCAGTACTTC	CASSLAFPGGEQYF
NA	TRBJ2-5	TRBV13	TRBD2	TGTGCCAGCAGCTTAGGGAGTAGCGGGGTCTGGGGAGAGACCCAGTACTTC	CASSLGSSGVWGETQYF
NA	TRBJ2-7	TRBV4-1	NA	TGCGCCAGCAGCCAAGAAGAGGGAAGGACCTACGAGCAGTACTTC	CASSQEEGRTYEQYF
NA	TRBJ2-3	TRBV2	NA	TGTGCCAGCAGTGGACGGAGAGAAAGCACAGATACGCAGTATTTT	CASSGRRESTDTQYF
once	TRBJ2-5	TRBV5-1	TRBD2	TGCGCCAGCAGCCCAAAACTAGCGGGAGTTCGGGAGACCCAGTACTTC	CASSPKLAGVRETQYF
few	TRBJ2-3	TRBV7-9	TRBD2	TGTGCCAGCAGCTTTCTCGCTAGCGGGGGGGGAGATACGCAGTATTTT	CASSFLASGGGDTQYF
NA	TRBJ2-7	TRBV28	TRBD2	TGTGCCAGCACCCTAGCGGCTACCAGCTACGAGCAGTACTTC	CASTLAATSYEQYF
NA	TRBJ1-1	TRBV5-1	NA	TGCGCCAGCAGCCGGCAGGGTATGAACACTGAAGCTTTCTTT	CASSRQGMNTEAFF
NA	TRBJ2-2	TRBV28	NA	TGTGCCAGCAGTTTAATACAGCAAGGCACCGGGGAGCTGTTTTTT	CASSLIQQGTGELFF
NA	TRBJ1-2	TRBV5-6	TRBD1	TGTGCCAGCAGCTTGGCCGTGGGACAGGGGTTGGGTGGCTACACCTTC	CASSLAVGQGLGGYTF
NA	TRBJ1-4	TRBV2	TRBD1	TGTGCCAGCAGACGGAACAGGGGCGCTATCAATAATGAAAAACTGTTTTTT	CASRRNRGAINNEKLFF
few	TRBJ2-1	TRBV29-1	TRBD2	TGCAGCGTTGAATTACTTGGACTAGCGGGAAAAGGGGGGACCTACAATGAGCAGTTCTTC	CSVELLGLAGKGGTYNEQFF
NA	TRBJ2-2	TRBV15	TRBD1	TGTGCCACCGACAGGGAATGGAACACCGGGGAGCTGTTTTTT	CATDREWNTGELFF